This note documents a single TCR beta chain sequence. In the original analysis: Estimates of nucleated cell counts were drawn from the amplification of reference gene primers. Here immunoSEQ multiplex PCR was the method, and the copy in TCRdb shows in-frame clones only, minus some. The D gene and trimming were derived from the DNA, and the V and J assignments and clone size from that table. The data contain more than 200,000 clones, roughly 90% of them seen just once; the ten biggest clones take up roughly 2%. The ends were cut back, 0 bases at V and 13 bases at J, with 17 bases in the middle. CDR3 length: 15 residues. Germline CDR1 SGHRS, CDR2 YFSETQ. The sample comes from a study of blood T cell repertoires in COVID-19. Study as a whole: Whether acute or convalescent, the COVID-19 samples came from the United States, Italy and Spain. Sample material is recorded as cDNA or gDNA derived from T cells, B-cell-depleted T cells, or PBMCs.

The genes are TRBV5-1 and TRBJ1-6, with D tentatively TRBD1 (5 bases). The source material was peripheral blood. The source of this sequence is a woman aged 45-65 years with acute or convalescent COVID-19. CDR3 DNA sequence: TGCGCCAGCAGCTTGGCCCTGACAGCTGAAGGGCCCCTCCACTTT. Its protein is CASSLALTAEGPLHF.